The clone carrying this T cell receptor beta chain was seen once. In the authors' methods: Reference gene primers were amplified, and this amplification served to estimate nucleated cell counts. TCRdb keeps only in-frame clones here, not all; method: immunoSEQ multiplex PCR. For V, J and clone size, that table is used; D and trimming come from the DNA. The top ten clones hold approximately 2.9% of a sample with 160,000 or so clones, 80% to 90% of them seen once. This entry comes from a study of blood T cell repertoires in COVID-19. The wider study: COVID-19 samples collected from the United States, Italy and Spain covered acute and convalescent phases. In each case, the material was cDNA or gDNA derived from T cells, B-cell-depleted T cells, or PBMCs.

CDR3 size: 15 residues. V shed 4 bases, J shed 1 base, and the junction held 7 bases outside the gene matches. CDR1 is SGHRS, CDR2 YFSETQ, per germline. This clonotype was obtained from a man between 60 and 70 years old with acute or convalescent COVID-19. The sample was peripheral blood. The V call is TRBV5-1, the J call TRBJ1-1; 7 bases agree with TRBD1. The CDR3 reads CASSPRQGPNTEAFF. The CDR3 DNA is TGCGCCAGCAGCCCCCGACAGGGTCCGAACACTGAAGCTTTCTTT.